The entry that follows covers one T cell receptor beta chain sequence. Its antigen is undetermined. The sample belongs to a study of shared clonotypes between healthy human individuals. Notes on the study in general: Roughly 4.7% was the fraction of naive CD4 clonotypes found shared across a few donors.

TCRdb keeps only in-frame clones here, not all; method: immunoSEQ multiplex PCR. The table lists approximately 2,300,000 clones, 80% to 95% of them singletons. Trimming took 2 bases from V and 14 from J, leaving 13 bases between them. Germline values: CDR1 GTSNPN, CDR2 SVGIG (reference sequence). The CDR3 sequence is 12 residues long. J is TRBJ1-6 and V is TRBV30, with D perhaps TRBD1 (5 bases). The specimen sequenced was naive CD4+ T cells from PBMCs. Subset reported: CD45RA+ positively selected. The sequence was obtained from a man between 18 and 29 years old in good health. Some clones in this sample may be carry-over from other donors' samples. The DNA for the CDR3 is TGTGCCTGGAGTTCCGGGACTGGAGCCCTCCACTTT. It is translated as CAWSSGTGALHF.